This TCR beta chain comes out of a study of naive and memory T cell subsets. Findings and caveats of the study: Possibly reflecting memory cells re-expressing CD45RA, a few larger clonotypes occurred in naive repertoires, especially CD8.

This clonotype has more than one count but fewer than ten. Its antigen is currently unknown. An equimolar mix of two oligonucleotides served as the beta constant-region primer for TRBC1 and TRBC2. The ligated cDNA underwent four PCR rounds using SP2 and nested alpha and beta constant-region primers. TCRdb re-called the UMI-ligation and nested PCR reads through MiXCR, storing one row per CDR3 protein. The sample yields more than 120,000 distinct CDR3 sequences, about 20% seen once. CDR3 size: 11 residues. V lost 2 bases to trimming and J lost 2 bases, with 1 base between them. Germline assignment: CDR1 ENHRY and CDR2 SYGVKD.

This chain uses TRBV10-3 with TRBJ2-7, with D unresolved. This sequence was found in a human donor in good health. Sequencing was carried out using naive CD8+ T cells from blood. The CDR3, as DNA: TGTGCCATCAGTGAGGCCTACGAGCAGTACTTC. As protein: CAISEAYEQYF.